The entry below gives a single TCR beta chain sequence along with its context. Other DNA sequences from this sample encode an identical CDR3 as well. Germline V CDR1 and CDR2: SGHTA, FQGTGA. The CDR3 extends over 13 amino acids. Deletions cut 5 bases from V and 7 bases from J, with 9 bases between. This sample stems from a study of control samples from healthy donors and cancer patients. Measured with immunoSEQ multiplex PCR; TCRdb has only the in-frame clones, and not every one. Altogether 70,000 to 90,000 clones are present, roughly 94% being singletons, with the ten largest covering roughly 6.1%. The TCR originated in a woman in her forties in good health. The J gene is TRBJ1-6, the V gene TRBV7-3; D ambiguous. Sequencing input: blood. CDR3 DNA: TGTGCCAGCAGCCTCGTACTCAATTCACCCCTCCACTTT. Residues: CASSLVLNSPLHF.